This TCR beta chain originates from a study of T cell changes during pregnancy in multiple sclerosis (dated by TCRdb to the late 2010s). Turning to the overall study: In women with multiple sclerosis, the researchers looked at how the T cell repertoire shifted as pregnancy progressed.

The library was made by the immunoSEQ multiplex PCR assay. The clones in this table, taken by TCRdb from immuneACCESS, are in-frame only. Not every clone is retained; where verified, under half of the shortfall comes from an unresolved V gene, and the cause of the rest is unknown. The sample table shows approximately 43,000 clones, and less than 95% are seen once. The ten top clones hold approximately 11% of the sample. As regards this clone: The antigen this receptor binds is unknown. Within one base of it there is no much larger clone, and no base qualities were kept.

The receptor was derived from a female donor with multiple sclerosis, enrolled in a pregnancy study. The sequencing here drew on CD8+ T cells from peripheral blood mononuclear cells, taken in the first trimester of pregnancy.

The CDR3 sequence is CATSGTGALQPQHF. In nucleotide form, the sequence is TGTGCCACCAGCGGTACAGGGGCGCTTCAGCCCCAGCATTTT. The sequence is built from TRBV15 and TRBJ1-5; the central 7 bases match TRBD1. The CDR3 holds 14 amino acids from the cysteine to the phenylalanine. The sequence is cut down to CDR3 DNA, 42 bases in frame from base 1. CDR1 and CDR2, per the germline V gene (reference sequence), are LNHNV and YYDKDF. After removal of 5 bases from V and 6 bases from J, the junction retains 7 bases not matched to a gene. Where the CDR3 stops, the reference TRBV15 and TRBJ1-5 genes take over; the full variable domain is DAMVIQNPRYQVTQFGKPVTLSCSQTLNHNVMYWYQQKSSQAPKLLFHYYDKDFNNEADTPDNFQSRRPNTSFCFLDIRSPGLGDTAMYLCATSGTGALQPQHFGDGTRLSIL.